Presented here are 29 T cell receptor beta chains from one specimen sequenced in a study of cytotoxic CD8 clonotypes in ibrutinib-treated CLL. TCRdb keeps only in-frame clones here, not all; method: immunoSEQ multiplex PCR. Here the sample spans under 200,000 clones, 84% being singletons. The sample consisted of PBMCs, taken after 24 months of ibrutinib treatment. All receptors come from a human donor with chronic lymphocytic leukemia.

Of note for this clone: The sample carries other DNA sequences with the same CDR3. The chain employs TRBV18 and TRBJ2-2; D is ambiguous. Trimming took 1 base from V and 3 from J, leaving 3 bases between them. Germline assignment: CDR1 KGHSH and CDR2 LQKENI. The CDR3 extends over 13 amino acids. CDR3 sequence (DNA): TGTGCCAGCTCACCACTAGACACCGGGGAGCTGTTTTTT. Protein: CASSPLDTGELFF.

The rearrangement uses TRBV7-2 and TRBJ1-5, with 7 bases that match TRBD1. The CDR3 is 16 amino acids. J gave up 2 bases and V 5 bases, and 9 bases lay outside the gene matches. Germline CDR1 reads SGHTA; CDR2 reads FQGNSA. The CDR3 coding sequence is TGTGCCAGCAGCCGGGACAGCCCCAGGGGCAATCAGCCCCAGCATTTT. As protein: CASSRDSPRGNQPQHF.

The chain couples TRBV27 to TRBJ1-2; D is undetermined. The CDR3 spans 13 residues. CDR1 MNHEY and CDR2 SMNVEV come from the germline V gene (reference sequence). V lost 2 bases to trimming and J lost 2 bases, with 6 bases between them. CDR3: CASSLKGNYGYTF. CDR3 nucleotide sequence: TGTGCCAGCAGTTTAAAGGGAAACTATGGCTACACCTTC.

The DNA of the CDR3 is TGTGCCAGCAGCTTAGCGGGGCTAGCTGGTGATACGCAGTATTTT. Translation gives CASSLAGLAGDTQYF. The chain carries TRBV7-2 and TRBJ2-3, with D perhaps matching TRBD1 or TRBD2 (5 bases each). The germline V gene encodes CDR1 SGHTA and CDR2 FQGNSA. The CDR3 spans 15 residues. V lost 0 bases and J lost 6, with 13 bases in between.

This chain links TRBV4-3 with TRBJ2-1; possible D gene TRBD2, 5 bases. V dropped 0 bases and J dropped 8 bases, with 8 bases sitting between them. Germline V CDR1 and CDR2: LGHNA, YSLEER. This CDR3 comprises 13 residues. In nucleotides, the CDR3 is TGCGCCAGCAGCCAAGAGCTAGCCGATGAGCAGTTCTTC. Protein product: CASSQELADEQFF.

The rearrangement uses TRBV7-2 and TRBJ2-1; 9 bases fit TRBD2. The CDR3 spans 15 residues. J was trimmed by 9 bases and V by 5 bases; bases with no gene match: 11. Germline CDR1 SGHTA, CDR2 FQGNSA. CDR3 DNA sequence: TGTGCCAGCAGCCCAGGGGCGGGAGGGGGAGGTGAGCAGTTCTTC. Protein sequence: CASSPGAGGGGEQFF.

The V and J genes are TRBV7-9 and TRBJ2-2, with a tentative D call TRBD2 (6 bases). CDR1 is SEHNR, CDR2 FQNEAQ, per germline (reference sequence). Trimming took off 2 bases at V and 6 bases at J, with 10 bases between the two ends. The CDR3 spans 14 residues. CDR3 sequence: CASSLTSKAGELFF. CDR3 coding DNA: TGTGCCAGCAGCTTAACTAGCAAGGCCGGGGAGCTGTTTTTT.

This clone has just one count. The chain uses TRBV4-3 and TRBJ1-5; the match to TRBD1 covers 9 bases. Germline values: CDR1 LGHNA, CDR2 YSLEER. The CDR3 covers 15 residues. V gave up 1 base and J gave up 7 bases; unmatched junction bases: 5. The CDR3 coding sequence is TGCGCCAGCAGCCAAGGGGGGACAGGGACGCAGCCCCAGCATTTT. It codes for CASSQGGTGTQPQHF.

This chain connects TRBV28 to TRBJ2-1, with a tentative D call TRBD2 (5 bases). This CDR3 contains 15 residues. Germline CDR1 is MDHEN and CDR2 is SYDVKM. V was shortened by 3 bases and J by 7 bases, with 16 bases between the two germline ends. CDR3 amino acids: CASSLMRGYDNEQFF. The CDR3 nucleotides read TGTGCCAGCAGTTTGATGAGAGGGTACGATAATGAGCAGTTCTTC.

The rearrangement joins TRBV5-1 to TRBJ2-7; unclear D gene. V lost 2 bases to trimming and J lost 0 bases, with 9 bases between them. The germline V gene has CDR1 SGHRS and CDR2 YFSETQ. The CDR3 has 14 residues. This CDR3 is CASSFRGSSYEQYF. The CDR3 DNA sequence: TGCGCCAGCAGCTTTCGTGGCAGCTCCTACGAGCAGTACTTC.

CDR3 sequence (DNA): TGTGCCAGCAGCGTCGGAGCCTACAATGAGCAGTTCTTC. Translated, it gives CASSVGAYNEQFF. The rearrangement uses TRBV9 and TRBJ2-1; D uncertain. Germline CDR1 SGDLS, CDR2 YYNGEE. The CDR3 spans 13 residues. Trimming cost V 2 bases and J 2 bases, with 5 bases left between them.

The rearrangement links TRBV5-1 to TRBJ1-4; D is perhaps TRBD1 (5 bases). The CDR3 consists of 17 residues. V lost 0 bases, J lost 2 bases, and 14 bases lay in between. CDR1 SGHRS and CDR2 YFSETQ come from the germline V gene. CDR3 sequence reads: CASSLDDRGGTNEKLFF. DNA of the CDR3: TGCGCCAGCAGCTTGGATGATCGGGGCGGCACTAATGAAAAACTGTTTTTT.

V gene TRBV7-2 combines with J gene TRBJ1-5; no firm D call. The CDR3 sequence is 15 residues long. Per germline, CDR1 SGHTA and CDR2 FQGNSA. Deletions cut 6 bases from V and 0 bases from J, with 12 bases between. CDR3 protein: CASRPGLYSNQPQHF. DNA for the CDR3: TGTGCCAGCAGACCGGGCCTCTATAGCAATCAGCCCCAGCATTTT.

The CDR3 protein is CASRMGGITGELFF. CDR3 nucleotide sequence: TGTGCCAGTAGAATGGGAGGGATCACCGGGGAGCTGTTTTTT. The V call is TRBV6-1, the J call TRBJ2-2; TRBD2 matches 7 bases. CDR1 MNHNS and CDR2 SASEGT come from the germline V gene. CDR3 length equals 14 residues. Trimming at V came to 9 bases and at J to 4 bases, leaving 8 bases not matched to a gene.

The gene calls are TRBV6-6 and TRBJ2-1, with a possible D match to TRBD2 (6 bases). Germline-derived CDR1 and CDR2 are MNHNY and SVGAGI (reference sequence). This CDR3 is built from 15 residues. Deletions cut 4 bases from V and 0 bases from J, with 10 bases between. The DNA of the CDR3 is TGTGCCAGCAGTTCGGAGGGGAGCTCCTACAATGAGCAGTTCTTC. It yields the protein CASSSEGSSYNEQFF.

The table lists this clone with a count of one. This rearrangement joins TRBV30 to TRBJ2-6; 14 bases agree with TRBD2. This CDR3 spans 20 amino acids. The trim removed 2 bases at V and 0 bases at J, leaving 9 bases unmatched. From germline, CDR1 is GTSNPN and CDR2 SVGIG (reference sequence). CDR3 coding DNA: TGTGCCTGGAGTCGGTGGACTAGCGGGAGGTCCAACTCTGGGGCCAACGTCCTGACTTTC. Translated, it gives CAWSRWTSGRSNSGANVLTF.

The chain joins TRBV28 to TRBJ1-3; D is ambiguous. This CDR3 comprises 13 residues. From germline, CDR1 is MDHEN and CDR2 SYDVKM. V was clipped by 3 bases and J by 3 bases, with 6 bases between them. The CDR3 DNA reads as TGTGCCAGCAGTTTGACAAGTGGAAACACCATATATTTT. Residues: CASSLTSGNTIYF.

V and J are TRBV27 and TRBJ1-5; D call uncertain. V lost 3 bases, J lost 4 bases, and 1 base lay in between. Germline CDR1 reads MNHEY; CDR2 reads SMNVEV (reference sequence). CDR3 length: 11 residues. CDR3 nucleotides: TGTGCCAGCAGTTTTAATCAGCCCCAGCATTTT. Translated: CASSFNQPQHF.

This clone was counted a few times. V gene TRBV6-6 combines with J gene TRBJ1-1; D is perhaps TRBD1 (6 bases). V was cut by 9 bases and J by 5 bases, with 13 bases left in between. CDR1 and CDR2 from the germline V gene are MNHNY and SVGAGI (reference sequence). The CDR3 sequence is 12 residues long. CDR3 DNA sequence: TGTGCCAGTGGCCAGGGGCGGACTGAAGCTTTCTTT. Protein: CASGQGRTEAFF.

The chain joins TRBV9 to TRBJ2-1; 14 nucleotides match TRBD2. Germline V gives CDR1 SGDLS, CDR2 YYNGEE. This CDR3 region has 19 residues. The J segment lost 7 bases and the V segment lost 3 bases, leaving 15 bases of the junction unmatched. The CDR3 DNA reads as TGTGCCAGCAGCGCCACCCGACTAGCGGGAGGGCCCCGGAAGAATGAGCAGTTCTTC. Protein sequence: CASSATRLAGGPRKNEQFF.

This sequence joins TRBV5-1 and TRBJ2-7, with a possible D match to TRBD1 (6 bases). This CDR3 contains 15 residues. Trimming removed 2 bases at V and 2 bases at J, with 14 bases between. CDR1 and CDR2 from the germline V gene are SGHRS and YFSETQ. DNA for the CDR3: TGCGCCAGCAGCTTACCGGGACACCATACCTACGAGCAGTACTTC. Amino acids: CASSLPGHHTYEQYF.

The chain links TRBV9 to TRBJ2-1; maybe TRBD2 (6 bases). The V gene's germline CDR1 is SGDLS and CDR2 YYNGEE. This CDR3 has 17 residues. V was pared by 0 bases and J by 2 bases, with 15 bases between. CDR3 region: CASSVVAGSDPYNEQFF. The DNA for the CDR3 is TGTGCCAGCAGCGTAGTAGCCGGGAGTGACCCCTACAATGAGCAGTTCTTC.

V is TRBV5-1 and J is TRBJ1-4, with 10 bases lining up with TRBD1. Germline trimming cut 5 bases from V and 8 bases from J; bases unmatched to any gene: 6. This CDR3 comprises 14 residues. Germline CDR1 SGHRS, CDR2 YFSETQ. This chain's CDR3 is CASSRQGANEKLFF. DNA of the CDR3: TGCGCCAGCAGTCGACAGGGGGCGAACGAAAAACTGTTTTTT. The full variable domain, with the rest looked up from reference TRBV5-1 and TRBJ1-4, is KAGVTQTPRYLIKTRGQQVTLSCSPISGHRSVSWYQQTPGQGLQFLFEYFSETQRNKGNFPGRFSGRQFSNSRSEMNVSTLELGDSALYLCASSRQGANEKLFFGSGTQLSVL.

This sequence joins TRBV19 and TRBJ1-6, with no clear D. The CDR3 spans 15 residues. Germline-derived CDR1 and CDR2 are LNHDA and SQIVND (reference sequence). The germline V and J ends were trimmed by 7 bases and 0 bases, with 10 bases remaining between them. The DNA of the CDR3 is TGTGCCAGTAATGTAGTGAGCTCCTATAATTCACCCCTCCACTTT. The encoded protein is CASNVVSSYNSPLHF.

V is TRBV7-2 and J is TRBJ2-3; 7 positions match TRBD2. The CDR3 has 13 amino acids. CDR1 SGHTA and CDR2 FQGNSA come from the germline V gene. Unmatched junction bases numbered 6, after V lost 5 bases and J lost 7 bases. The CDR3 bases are TGTGCCAGCAGCCCCGAACTAGCGAATACGCAGTATTTT. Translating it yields CASSPELANTQYF.

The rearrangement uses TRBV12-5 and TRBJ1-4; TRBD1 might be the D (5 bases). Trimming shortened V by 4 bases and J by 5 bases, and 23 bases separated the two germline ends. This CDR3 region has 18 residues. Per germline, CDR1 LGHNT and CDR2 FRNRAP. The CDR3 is CASGYPKKPGRTNEKLFF. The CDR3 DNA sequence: TGTGCTAGTGGTTACCCGAAAAAACCGGGACGGACGAATGAAAAACTGTTTTTT. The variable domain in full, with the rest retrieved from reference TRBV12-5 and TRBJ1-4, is DARVTQTPRHKVTEMGQEVTMRCQPILGHNTVFWYRQTMMQGLELLAYFRNRAPLDDSGMPKDRFSAEMPDATLATLKIQPSEPRDSAVYFCASGYPKKPGRTNEKLFFGSGTQLSVL.

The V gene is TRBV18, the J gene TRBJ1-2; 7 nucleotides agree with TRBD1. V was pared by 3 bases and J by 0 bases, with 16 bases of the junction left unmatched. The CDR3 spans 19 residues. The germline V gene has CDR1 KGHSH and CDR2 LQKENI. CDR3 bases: TGTGCCAGCTCACCCTCCCGACAGGGCCCCACCTCAGCTAACTATGGCTACACCTTC. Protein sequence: CASSPSRQGPTSANYGYTF.

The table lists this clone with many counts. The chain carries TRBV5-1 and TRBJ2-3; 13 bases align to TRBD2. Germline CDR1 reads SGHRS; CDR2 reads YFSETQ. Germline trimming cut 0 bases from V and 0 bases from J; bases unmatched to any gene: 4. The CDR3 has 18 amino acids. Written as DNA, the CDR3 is TGCGCCAGCAGCTTGGGGGGACTAGCGGGAACTAGCACAGATACGCAGTATTTT. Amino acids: CASSLGGLAGTSTDTQYF. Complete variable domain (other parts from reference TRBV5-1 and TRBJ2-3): KAGVTQTPRYLIKTRGQQVTLSCSPISGHRSVSWYQQTPGQGLQFLFEYFSETQRNKGNFPGRFSGRQFSNSRSEMNVSTLELGDSALYLCASSLGGLAGTSTDTQYFGPGTRLTVL.

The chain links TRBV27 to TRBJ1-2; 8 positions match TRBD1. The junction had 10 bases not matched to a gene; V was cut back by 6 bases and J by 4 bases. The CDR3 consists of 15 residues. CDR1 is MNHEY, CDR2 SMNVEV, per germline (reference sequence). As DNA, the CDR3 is TGTGCCAGCAGCCTGGACAGGGCCCGAACCTATGGCTACACCTTC. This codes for CASSLDRARTYGYTF.